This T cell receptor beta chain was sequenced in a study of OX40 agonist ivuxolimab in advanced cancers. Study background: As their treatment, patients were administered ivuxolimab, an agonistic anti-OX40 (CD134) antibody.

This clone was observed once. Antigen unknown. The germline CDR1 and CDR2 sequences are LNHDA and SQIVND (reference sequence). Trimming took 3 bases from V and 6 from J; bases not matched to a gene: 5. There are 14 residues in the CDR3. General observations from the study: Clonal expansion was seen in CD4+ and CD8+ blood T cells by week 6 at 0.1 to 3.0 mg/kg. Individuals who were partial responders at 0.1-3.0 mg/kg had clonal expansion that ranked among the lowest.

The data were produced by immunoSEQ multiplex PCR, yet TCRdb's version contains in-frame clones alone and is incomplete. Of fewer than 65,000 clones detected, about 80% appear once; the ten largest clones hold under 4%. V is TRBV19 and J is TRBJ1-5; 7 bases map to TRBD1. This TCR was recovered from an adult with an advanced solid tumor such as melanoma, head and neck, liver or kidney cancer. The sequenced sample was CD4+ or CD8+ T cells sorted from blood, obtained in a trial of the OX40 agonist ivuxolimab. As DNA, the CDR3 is TGTGCCAGTAGTATGGGGGACAGCCCTCAGCCCCAGCATTTT. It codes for CASSMGDSPQPQHF.